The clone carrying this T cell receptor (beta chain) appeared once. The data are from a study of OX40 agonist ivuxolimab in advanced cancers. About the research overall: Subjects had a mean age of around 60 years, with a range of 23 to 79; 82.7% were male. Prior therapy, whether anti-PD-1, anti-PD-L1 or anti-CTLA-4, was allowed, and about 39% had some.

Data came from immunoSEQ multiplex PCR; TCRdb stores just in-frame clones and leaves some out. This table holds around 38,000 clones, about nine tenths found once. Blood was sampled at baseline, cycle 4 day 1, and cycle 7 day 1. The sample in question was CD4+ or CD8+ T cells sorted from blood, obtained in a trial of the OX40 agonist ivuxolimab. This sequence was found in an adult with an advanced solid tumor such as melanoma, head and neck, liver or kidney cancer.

This CDR3 reads CSAAGTVHTF. CDR3 bases: TGCAGTGCTGCCGGGACAGTCCACACCTTC. The V call is TRBV20-1, the J call TRBJ1-2; 7 bases line up with TRBD1. The CDR3 spans 10 residues. CDR1 is DFQATT and CDR2 is SNEGSKA in the germline V gene (reference sequence). The J segment lost 12 bases and the V segment lost 5 bases, leaving 6 bases of the junction unmatched.